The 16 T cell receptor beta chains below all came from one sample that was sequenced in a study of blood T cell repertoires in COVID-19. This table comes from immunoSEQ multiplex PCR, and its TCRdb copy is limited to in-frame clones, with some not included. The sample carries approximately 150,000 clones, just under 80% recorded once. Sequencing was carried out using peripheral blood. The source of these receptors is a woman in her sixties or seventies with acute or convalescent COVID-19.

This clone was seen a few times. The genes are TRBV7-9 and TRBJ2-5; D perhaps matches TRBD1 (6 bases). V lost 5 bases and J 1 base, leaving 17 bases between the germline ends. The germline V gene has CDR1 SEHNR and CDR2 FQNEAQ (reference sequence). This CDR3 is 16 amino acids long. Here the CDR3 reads CASSRGNQGPQETQYF. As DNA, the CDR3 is TGTGCCAGCAGCCGTGGGAATCAGGGGCCCCAAGAGACCCAGTACTTC.

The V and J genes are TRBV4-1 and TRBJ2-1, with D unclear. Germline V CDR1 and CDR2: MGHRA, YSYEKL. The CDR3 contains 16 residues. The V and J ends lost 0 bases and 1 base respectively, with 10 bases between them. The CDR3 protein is CASSQEMGLSYNEQFF. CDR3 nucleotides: TGCGCCAGCAGCCAAGAAATGGGCCTATCCTACAATGAGCAGTTCTTC.

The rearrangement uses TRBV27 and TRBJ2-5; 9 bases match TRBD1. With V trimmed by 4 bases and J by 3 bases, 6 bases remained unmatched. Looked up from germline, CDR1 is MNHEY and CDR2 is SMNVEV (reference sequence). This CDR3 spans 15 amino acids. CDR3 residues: CASSSLGQGEETQYF. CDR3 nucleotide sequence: TGTGCCAGCAGTTCCCTGGGACAGGGAGAAGAGACCCAGTACTTC.

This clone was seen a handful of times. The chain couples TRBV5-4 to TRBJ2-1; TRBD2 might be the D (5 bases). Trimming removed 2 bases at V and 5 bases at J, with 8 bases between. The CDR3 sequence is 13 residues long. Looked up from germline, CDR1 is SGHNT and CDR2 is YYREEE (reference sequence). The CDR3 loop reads CASSFSGNNEQFF. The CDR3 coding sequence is TGTGCCAGCAGCTTTTCCGGGAACAATGAGCAGTTCTTC.

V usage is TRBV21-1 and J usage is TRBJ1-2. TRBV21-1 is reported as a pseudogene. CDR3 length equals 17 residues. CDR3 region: CASSPPTMEGRNYGYTF. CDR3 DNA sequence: TGTGCCAGCAGCCCACCGACAATGGAGGGGAGGAACTATGGCTACACCTTC.

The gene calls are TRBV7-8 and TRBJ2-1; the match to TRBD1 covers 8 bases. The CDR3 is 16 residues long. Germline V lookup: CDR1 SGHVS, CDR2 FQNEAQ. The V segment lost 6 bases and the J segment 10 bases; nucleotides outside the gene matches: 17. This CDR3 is CASRLRGPQGQEEQFF. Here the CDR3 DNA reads TGTGCCAGCAGGTTAAGGGGGCCCCAGGGACAGGAAGAGCAGTTCTTC.

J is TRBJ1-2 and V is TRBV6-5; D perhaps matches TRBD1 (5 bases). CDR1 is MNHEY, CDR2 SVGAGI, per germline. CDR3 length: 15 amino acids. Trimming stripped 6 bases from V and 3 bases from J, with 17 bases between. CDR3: CASRPRARVDYGYTF. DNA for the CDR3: TGTGCCAGCAGGCCAAGGGCCAGGGTAGACTATGGCTACACCTTC.

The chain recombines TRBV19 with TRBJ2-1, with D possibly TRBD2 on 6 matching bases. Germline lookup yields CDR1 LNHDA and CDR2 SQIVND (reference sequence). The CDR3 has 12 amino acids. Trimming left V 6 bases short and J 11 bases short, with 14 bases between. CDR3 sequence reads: CASSPGGPKQFF. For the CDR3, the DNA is TGTGCCAGTAGCCCCGGAGGGCCCAAGCAGTTCTTC. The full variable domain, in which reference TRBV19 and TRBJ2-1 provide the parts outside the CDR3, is DGGITQSPKYLFRKEGQNVTLSCEQNLNHDAMYWYRQDPGQGLRLIYYSQIVNDFQKGDIAEGYSVSREKKESFPLTVTSAQKNPTAFYLCASSPGGPKQFFGPGTRLTVL.

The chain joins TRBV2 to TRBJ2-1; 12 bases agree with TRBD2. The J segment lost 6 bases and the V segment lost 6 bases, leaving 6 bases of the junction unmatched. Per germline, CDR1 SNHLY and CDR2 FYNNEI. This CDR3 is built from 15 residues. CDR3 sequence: CASRLLAGGGNEQFF. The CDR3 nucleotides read TGTGCCAGCAGGCTCCTAGCGGGAGGGGGCAATGAGCAGTTCTTC.

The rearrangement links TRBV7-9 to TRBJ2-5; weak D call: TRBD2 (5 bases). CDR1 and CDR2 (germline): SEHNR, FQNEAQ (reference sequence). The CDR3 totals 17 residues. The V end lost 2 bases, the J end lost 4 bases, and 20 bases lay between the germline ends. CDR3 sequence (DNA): TGTGCCAGCAGCTTATTTTCCGGACTTAAAGATCGAGAGACCCAGTACTTC. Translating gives CASSLFSGLKDRETQYF. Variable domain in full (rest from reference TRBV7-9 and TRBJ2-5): DTGVSQNPRHKITKRGQNVTFRCDPISEHNRLYWYRQTLGQGPEFLTYFQNEAQLEKSRLLSDRFSAERPKGSFSTLEIQRTEQGDSAMYLCASSLFSGLKDRETQYFGPGTRLLVL.

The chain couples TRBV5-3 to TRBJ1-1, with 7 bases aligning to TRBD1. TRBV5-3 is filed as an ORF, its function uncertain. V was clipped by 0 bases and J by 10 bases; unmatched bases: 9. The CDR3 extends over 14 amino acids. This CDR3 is CARSLVRGCLGAFF. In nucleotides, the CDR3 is TGTGCCAGAAGCTTGGTCAGGGGGTGCCTAGGAGCTTTCTTT.

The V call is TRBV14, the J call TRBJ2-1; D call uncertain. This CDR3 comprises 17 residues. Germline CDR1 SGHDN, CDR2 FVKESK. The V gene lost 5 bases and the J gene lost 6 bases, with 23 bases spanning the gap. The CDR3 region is CASSLEDFPRPSNEQFF. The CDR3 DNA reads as TGTGCCAGCAGCTTGGAAGACTTTCCCCGACCGAGCAATGAGCAGTTCTTC.

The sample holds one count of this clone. The DNA for the CDR3 is TGCAGCGCAATAGACGGAGGATACACAGATACGCAGTATTTT. It yields the protein CSAIDGGYTDTQYF. The V call is TRBV29-1, the J call TRBJ2-3; the D gene is possibly TRBD2 (5 bases). In germline, CDR1 is SQVTM, CDR2 ANQGSEA. Trimming removed 7 bases at V and 2 bases at J, with 16 bases between. This CDR3 has 14 amino acids.

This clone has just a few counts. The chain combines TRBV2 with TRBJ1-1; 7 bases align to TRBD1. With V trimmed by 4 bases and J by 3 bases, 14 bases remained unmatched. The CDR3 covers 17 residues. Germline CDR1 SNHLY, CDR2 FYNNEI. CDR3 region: CASSVRDRTRYYTEAFF. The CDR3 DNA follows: TGTGCCAGCAGTGTTCGGGACAGAACACGCTATTACACTGAAGCTTTCTTT. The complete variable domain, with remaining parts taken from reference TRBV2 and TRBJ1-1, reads EPEVTQTPSHQVTQMGQEVILRCVPISNHLYFYWYRQILGQKVEFLVSFYNNEISEKSEIFDDQFSVERPDGSNFTLKIRSTKLEDSAMYFCASSVRDRTRYYTEAFFGQGTRLTVV.

In DNA, the CDR3 is TGTGCCAGTAGGAATTTTGGACAGGGACTCAATCAGCCCCAGCATTTT. It encodes CASRNFGQGLNQPQHF. The gene calls are TRBV19 and TRBJ1-5, with 8 bases that match TRBD1. After removal of 6 bases from V and 3 bases from J, the junction contained 10 bases not matched to a gene. The length of the CDR3 is 16 residues. Germline assignment: CDR1 LNHDA and CDR2 SQIVND (reference sequence).

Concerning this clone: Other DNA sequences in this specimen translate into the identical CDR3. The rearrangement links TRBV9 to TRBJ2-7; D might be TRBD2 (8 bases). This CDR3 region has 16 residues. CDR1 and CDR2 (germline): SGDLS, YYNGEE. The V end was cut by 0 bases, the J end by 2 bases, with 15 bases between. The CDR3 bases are TGTGCCAGCAGCGTAGAGGGGGCGGGAGGCCCCTACGAGCAGTACTTC. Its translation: CASSVEGAGGPYEQYF.